The T cell receptor (beta chain) described here comes from a study of blood T cells in healthy people across ages. The study's findings and limits: Among T cells, TCR beta diversity per million cells dropped roughly linearly as age rose.

With respect to this clonotype: The antigen is undetermined. A junction end diverges from the germline sequence, so it may reflect a read error.

The use of a sample-barcoded 5' primer and a J-beta primer mix characterized a second PCR of roughly 7 to 11 cycles. Per-sample output comprised a minimum of 3 million paired-end reads containing CDR3. TCRdb reprocessed the 5' RACE reads with MiXCR, giving one entry per CDR3 protein. The sample has about 780,000 distinct CDR3 sequences; about half are singletons. CDR1 is SGHTA and CDR2 is FQGNSA in the germline V gene. There are 16 residues in the CDR3. The sample consisted of blood. The chain has TRBV7-2 and TRBJ2-3; 10 bases align to TRBD2. The TCR sequence derives from a man at least 80 years old in good health. The CDR3 sequence: CARSLDLAGVTDTQYF. The CDR3 region has the DNA TGTGCCCGCAGCTTAGACCTAGCGGGGGTCACAGATACGCAGTATTTT.